The 3 T cell receptor beta chains below all came from one sample that was sequenced in a study of CD8 T cells in ankylosing spondylitis. TCRdb re-analysed the 5' RACE reads in MiXCR, keeping a single row per CDR3 protein. Of about 230,000 distinct CDR3 sequences listed, around 8% were seen once; the top ten hold around 4.4%. The sample comprised blood, either unsorted or a sorted T cell fraction (not recorded which). The receptors shown here come from a female donor with ankylosing spondylitis or in good health (not recorded which).

In its sample, this clonotype was seen many times. V and J are TRBV5-1 and TRBJ1-1; 9 positions agree with TRBD1. V was clipped by 4 bases and J by 0 bases; unmatched bases: 7. Looked up from germline, CDR1 is SGHRS and CDR2 is YFSETQ. The CDR3 sequence is 16 residues long. CDR3 coding DNA: TGCGCCAGCAGCCCGGGTGGGACAGGGTTGAACACTGAAGCTTTCTTT. Translation gives CASSPGGTGLNTEAFF.

This clonotype came up a few times. The V gene is TRBV7-2, the J gene TRBJ1-1; TRBD1 might be the D (5 bases). This CDR3 contains 13 residues. From germline, CDR1 is SGHTA and CDR2 FQGNSA. Trimming stripped 2 bases from V and 7 bases from J, with 11 bases between. CDR3 DNA sequence: TGTGCCAGCAGCTTAATGTGGCAGGGTGAAGCTTTCTTT. It codes for CASSLMWQGEAFF.

This clonotype has ten or more counts. The CDR3 nucleotides are TGTGCCAGCAGCTTAGATCAGGGGGCGTCCGCCGGGGAGCTGTTTTTT. This sequence encodes CASSLDQGASAGELFF. The V and J genes are TRBV11-2 and TRBJ2-2; the match to TRBD1 covers 8 bases. Germline V lookup: CDR1 SGHAT, CDR2 FQNNGV. This CDR3 contains 16 residues. V lost 0 bases to trimming and J lost 6 bases; unmatched junction nucleotides: 6.